This TCR beta chain was identified in a study of cytomegalovirus exposure and HLA in healthy donors. General study points: In vitro testing confirmed three CMV-associated chains as specific for CMV antigens.

Some clones are missing from TCRdb's copy, which holds only in-frame ones; the method was immunoSEQ multiplex PCR. The sample shows 150,000 to 200,000 clones, around 84% of them seen only once. The CDR3 spans 13 residues. V lost 10 bases to trimming and J lost 9 bases, with 21 bases between them. Germline lookup yields CDR1 MNHNS and CDR2 SASEGT. This clone was picked up one time. Its antigen is unidentified. The genes are TRBV6-1 and TRBJ2-5; a possible D gene is TRBD2 (6 bases). The TCR was taken from a man aged 18 to 30 in good health and CMV-seropositive. The specimen sequenced was PBMCs. The DNA of the CDR3 is TGTGCCACCACCGGGACTCCCTCCTGGGCCCAGTACTTC. This gives the protein CATTGTPSWAQYF.